This is a list of T cell receptor beta chains from one sample in a study of CD8+CD57+ T cells in acquired aplastic anemia. TCRdb ran MiXCR on the reads and lists one entry per CDR3 protein. The sample comprises hundreds of thousands of distinct CDR3 sequences, roughly three fifths of which are singletons, and less than 9.5% rests with the top ten. Sequencing was carried out using sorted CD4+, CD8+, or CD8+CD57+ T cells (not recorded which) from PBMCs. Source of these receptors: a human donor with severe aplastic anemia or a healthy control (not recorded which). CDR3s include the opening cysteine and the closing phenylalanine or tryptophan. A D gene is named only where the DNA matches it firmly. The size field is filled for only some rows; it gives once, few, many or a size class.

cdr3_nt	cdr3_aa	v_call	j_call	clone_size	d_call
TGTGCCAGCACCACGGGACTAGCGGGGGGGCCGAGAAGGGAGACCCAGTACTTC	CASTTGLAGGPRRETQYF	TRBV6-2/TRBV6-3	TRBJ2-5	NA	TRBD2
TGCAGTGCTAGGTCAGCAGGACTAGCGGGGAGTCCCCAAGAGACCCAGTACTTC	CSARSAGLAGSPQETQYF	TRBV20-1	TRBJ2-5	NA	TRBD2
TGTGCCAGCAGCTTAGCGCAGAATCAGCCCCAGCATTTT	CASSLAQNQPQHF	TRBV7-8	TRBJ1-5	NA	NA
TGTGCCATCAGTGAGTCCAGGGATACTGAGCAGTTCTTC	CAISESRDTEQFF	TRBV10-3	TRBJ2-1	few	NA
TGTGCCACCAGTGTGAGTGGGGGCCTCGATGAGCAGTTCTTC	CATSVSGGLDEQFF	TRBV24-1	TRBJ2-1	many	NA
TGCAGTGCTAGAGACCCTAGCGGGAGAGGGGCAGATACGCAGTATTTT	CSARDPSGRGADTQYF	TRBV20-1	TRBJ2-3	NA	TRBD2
TGCGCCAGCAGCCGCGGGGGCGGGGGGATATACAATGAGCAGTTCTTC	CASSRGGGGIYNEQFF	TRBV5-1	TRBJ2-1	many	TRBD2
TGTGCCAGCCACAAAAGGGAGGGTCAGCCCCAGCATTTT	CASHKREGQPQHF	TRBV6-5	TRBJ1-5	many	NA
TGTGCCAGCAGTTCCCGGGACAGGCGCTACGAGCAGTACTTC	CASSSRDRRYEQYF	TRBV27	TRBJ2-7	many	TRBD1
TGTGCCACCAGCAGGACACAGGCCAGCAATCAGCCCCAGCATTTT	CATSRTQASNQPQHF	TRBV15	TRBJ1-5	few	NA
TGTGCCACGGTCCCCGGTAGGGGTGAGCAGTTCTTC	CATVPGRGEQFF	TRBV25-1	TRBJ2-1	many	NA
TGCAGCGTTCGGCGGCTGCTATCCTCTGGGGCCAACGTCCTGACTTTC	CSVRRLLSSGANVLTF	TRBV29-1	TRBJ2-6	NA	NA
TGTGCCAGCAGCATACAAGGACGGAATTCACCCCTCCACTTT	CASSIQGRNSPLHF	TRBV7-3	TRBJ1-6	NA	NA
TGTGCTAGTGGGGGGCAGGGGGTAGGGAACACCATATATTTT	CASGGQGVGNTIYF	TRBV12-5	TRBJ1-3	many	TRBD1
TGTGCCAGCAGTCTAGTGGGACTAGCAGCAAATGAGCAGTTCTTT	CASSLVGLAANEQFF	TRBV7-2	TRBJ1-1	NA	NA
TGTGCCAGCAGCTTGAAGACTAGTCGGGACATGGGGTCACCCCTCCACTTT	CASSLKTSRDMGSPLHF	TRBV5-6	TRBJ1-6	NA	NA
TGTGCCAGTAGTCAAATAGCGGGGGCAAACAATGAGCAGTTCTTC	CASSQIAGANNEQFF	TRBV19	TRBJ2-1	NA	TRBD2
TGTGCCAGCAGCGTAGCTACAAGCTCCTACGAGCAGTACTTC	CASSVATSSYEQYF	TRBV9	TRBJ2-7	once	NA
TGTGCCAGCAGCCGGCTGGGGGGGACTAGCGGGAGAAATGAGCAGTTCTTC	CASSRLGGTSGRNEQFF	TRBV11-3	TRBJ2-1	NA	TRBD2
TGTGCCAGCAGCTGGGGGACAGGGGGCGACGAGCAGTACTTC	CASSWGTGGDEQYF	TRBV11-2	TRBJ2-7	NA	TRBD1
TGTGCCAGTAGTATAGTCCTGAATCAGCCCCAGCATTTT	CASSIVLNQPQHF	TRBV19	TRBJ1-5	many	NA
TGTGCCAGCAGCTCCAGCACCCTAAGAAGCACAGATACGCAGTATTTT	CASSSSTLRSTDTQYF	TRBV5-8	TRBJ2-3	many	NA
TGTGCCAGCAGCCCGACAGGGACCTACGGGCAGTACTTC	CASSPTGTYGQYF	TRBV14	TRBJ2-7	NA	TRBD1
TGTGCTAGTGGTTTGGGGACAGAGCAAGAGACCCAGTACTTC	CASGLGTEQETQYF	TRBV12-5	TRBJ2-5	once	NA
TGTGCCAGCAGCCCCAGCGGGGACAGACACTCCTACGAGCAGTACTTC	CASSPSGDRHSYEQYF	TRBV7-9	TRBJ2-7	many	NA
TGTGCCCACAGGGGGGTTACCGGGGAGCTGTTTTTT	CAHRGVTGELFF	TRBV7-9	TRBJ2-2	few	TRBD1
TGCAGTGCTAATTTGCCTAGCGGGGGAAATGAGCAGTTCTTC	CSANLPSGGNEQFF	TRBV20-1	TRBJ2-1	NA	TRBD2
TGTGCCACCAGTGGAACCGGGATAGAAGCTTTCTTT	CATSGTGIEAFF	TRBV24-1	TRBJ1-1	once	NA
TGCAGCGTAGCCGGAGGGGCTTACTACGAGCAGTACTTC	CSVAGGAYYEQYF	TRBV29-1	TRBJ2-7	NA	NA
TGTGCCAGCAGTGAAGGGACAGCAAACTATGGCTACACCTTC	CASSEGTANYGYTF	TRBV2	TRBJ1-2	NA	NA
TGCAGTGCTAGTTTACTAGCGGGGGGTTACAATGAGCAGTTCTTC	CSASLLAGGYNEQFF	TRBV20-1	TRBJ2-1	many	TRBD2
TGTGCCAGCAGCTTATCGACAGGGTACGAGCAGTACTTC	CASSLSTGYEQYF	TRBV7-2	TRBJ2-7	NA	TRBD1
TGCGCCAGCAGGCTAGAACTCCTCTCCTACGAGCAGTACTTC	CASRLELLSYEQYF	TRBV10-2	TRBJ2-7	many	NA
TGTGCCAGCAGCCCGGACAGGTTTCAGCCCCAGCATTTT	CASSPDRFQPQHF	TRBV3-1	TRBJ1-5	many	TRBD1
TGTGCCAGTTCCGGGGGGGCGCAGGTCGGCACTGAAGCTTTCTTT	CASSGGAQVGTEAFF	TRBV19	TRBJ1-1	NA	NA
TGTGCCAGCAGCTTACTAGGGCCAGGCCTGGGCACTGAAGCTTTCTTT	CASSLLGPGLGTEAFF	TRBV7-2	TRBJ1-1	NA	NA
TGTGCCAGCAGCTCGGGACTAGCGGGAGTGGGTTATGAGCAGTTCTTC	CASSSGLAGVGYEQFF	TRBV7-8	TRBJ2-1	NA	TRBD2
TGCAGTGCTAGAGACCCCCGGGCCCCCTCTGGAAACACCATATATTTT	CSARDPRAPSGNTIYF	TRBV20-1	TRBJ1-3	many	NA
TGTGCCACCAGTGAACGGGACAGTTGGGCGTCTGGCTACACCTTC	CATSERDSWASGYTF	TRBV24-1	TRBJ1-2	NA	TRBD1